Detailed here is one T cell receptor (beta chain). In germline, CDR1 is LGHDT, CDR2 YNNKEL (reference sequence). This CDR3 contains 15 residues. The J segment lost 3 bases and the V segment lost 0 bases, leaving 4 bases of the junction unmatched. The sample is drawn from a study of blood T cell repertoires in COVID-19. Clones were sequenced by immunoSEQ multiplex PCR, and TCRdb holds only the in-frame ones, with some missing. The sample includes approximately 100,000 clones, roughly nine tenths seen only once; the top ten take approximately 3.6%. Sequencing was performed on peripheral blood. The sequence was obtained from a woman aged 55-70 years with acute or convalescent COVID-19. The J gene is TRBJ1-1, the V gene TRBV3-1 (or the pseudogene TRBV3-2), with 7 bases that match TRBD1. CDR3 amino acids: CASSQEGGSHTEAFF. CDR3 DNA sequence: TGTGCCAGCAGCCAAGAAGGGGGCAGCCACACTGAAGCTTTCTTT.